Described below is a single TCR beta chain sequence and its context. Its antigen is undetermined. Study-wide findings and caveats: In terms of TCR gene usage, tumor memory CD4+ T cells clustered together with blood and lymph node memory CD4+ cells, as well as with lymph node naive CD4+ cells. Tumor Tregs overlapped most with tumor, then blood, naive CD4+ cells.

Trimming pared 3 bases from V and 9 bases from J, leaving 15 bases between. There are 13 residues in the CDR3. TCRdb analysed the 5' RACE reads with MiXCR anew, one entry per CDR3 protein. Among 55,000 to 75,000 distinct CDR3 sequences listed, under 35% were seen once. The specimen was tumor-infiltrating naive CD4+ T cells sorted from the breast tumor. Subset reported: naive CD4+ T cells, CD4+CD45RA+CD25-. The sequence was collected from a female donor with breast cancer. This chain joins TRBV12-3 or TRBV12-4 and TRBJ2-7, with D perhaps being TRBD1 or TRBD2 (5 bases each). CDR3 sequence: CASSLVSERGQYF. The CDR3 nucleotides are TGTGCCAGCAGTTTGGTCTCGGAGAGGGGGCAGTACTTC.